This T cell receptor (beta chain) emerged from a study of blood T cell repertoires in COVID-19. Looking at the study overall: Acute-phase and convalescent COVID-19 samples originated in the United States, Italy and Spain. PBMCs, B-cell-depleted T cells, or T cells provided the cDNA or gDNA that made up the material.

Trimming took 7 bases from V and 1 from J, leaving 10 bases between them. This CDR3 region has 14 residues. Germline CDR1 is MNHNY and CDR2 is SVGAGI (reference sequence). Source study methods: Reference gene primer amplification in the assay estimated nucleated cell counts. Only in-frame clones appear in the TCRdb table, and some are missing; sequencing was by immunoSEQ multiplex PCR. The DNA gave D and trimming, while V, J and clone size come from that table. The sample holds about 130,000 clones; approximately 74% are singletons and the top ten take under 2.5%. This sequence was found in a woman between 65 and 79 years old with acute or convalescent COVID-19. Sequenced: peripheral blood. The V and J genes are TRBV6-6 and TRBJ1-4, with D unclear. CDR3 bases: TGTGCCAGCACCGAGCCTGGAACTAATGAAAAACTGTTTTTT. Its protein product is CASTEPGTNEKLFF.